One and the same sample provided the 13 T cell receptor beta chains below, sequenced in a study of cytomegalovirus exposure and HLA in healthy donors. The study ran its PCR with 60 Vbeta and 13 Jbeta primers. TCRdb's table, derived via immunoSEQ multiplex PCR, lists solely in-frame clones and lacks some. The sample records around 120,000 clones, around 78% being singletons. Sequencing was done on a sample of PBMCs. The receptor set was obtained from a woman in her 30s in good health and CMV-seropositive.

V gene TRBV7-6 combines with J gene TRBJ2-5, with a weak D call TRBD2 (5 bases). The V gene lost 4 bases and the J gene lost 2 bases, with 11 bases spanning the gap. The CDR3 extends over 14 amino acids. Germline values: CDR1 SGHVS, CDR2 FNYEAQ. The CDR3 DNA is TGTGCCAGCAGCTCTAGCTTAGGGCAAGAGACCCAGTACTTC. Residues: CASSSSLGQETQYF. Drawing the rest from reference TRBV7-6 and TRBJ2-5, the complete variable domain is GAGVSQSPRYKVTKRGQDVALRCDPISGHVSLYWYRQALGQGPEFLTYFNYEAQQDKSGLPNDRFSAERPEGSISTLTIQRTEQRDSAMYRCASSSSLGQETQYFGPGTRLLVL.

J is TRBJ2-3 and V is TRBV5-4; 7 bases line up with TRBD2. V was clipped by 2 bases and J by 4 bases; unmatched bases: 7. This CDR3 comprises 15 residues. CDR1 and CDR2 from the germline V gene are SGHNT and YYREEE (reference sequence). CDR3 sequence: CASSFPGGGADTQYF. In DNA form, the CDR3 reads TGTGCCAGCAGCTTTCCGGGGGGTGGTGCAGATACGCAGTATTTT.

The J gene is TRBJ2-2, the V gene TRBV6-4, with D possibly TRBD2 on 7 matching bases. The germline V gene encodes CDR1 MRHNA and CDR2 SNTAGT. The CDR3 length is 14 residues. The V gene lost 11 bases and the J gene lost 4 bases, with 17 bases spanning the gap. CDR3 DNA: TGTGCCTGCAACTTGGGGGGGCCCACCGGGGAGCTGTTTTTT. Its translation is CACNLGGPTGELFF.

The genes are TRBV6-1 and TRBJ2-7, with D maybe TRBD2 (6 bases). The CDR3 runs to 13 residues. Germline V CDR1 and CDR2: MNHNS, SASEGT. V was clipped by 7 bases and J by 5 bases, with 15 bases between them. The CDR3: CASMPPGVDEQYF. The CDR3 region has the DNA TGTGCCAGCATGCCCCCGGGGGTGGACGAGCAGTACTTC.

This chain joins TRBV5-4 and TRBJ1-2; a possible D gene is TRBD1 (6 bases). Trimming shortened V by 2 bases and J by 2 bases, and 10 bases separated the two germline ends. The CDR3 loop spans 14 amino acids. CDR1 SGHNT and CDR2 YYREEE come from the germline V gene (reference sequence). CDR3 coding DNA: TGTGCCAGCAGCTTACAGGGTGCGAACTATGGCTACACCTTC. Residues: CASSLQGANYGYTF.

The chain is built from TRBV4-2 and TRBJ2-4; 14 bases line up with TRBD2. The CDR3 consists of 20 residues. Looked up from germline, CDR1 is LGHNA and CDR2 is YNFKEQ. V gave up 4 bases and J gave up 0 bases; unmatched junction bases: 11. The CDR3: CASSRTGTSGSDLAKNIQYF. The CDR3 nucleotides read TGTGCCAGCAGCCGCACCGGGACTAGCGGGAGCGATCTAGCCAAAAACATTCAGTACTTC.

CDR3 sequence: CASSSSLRRGEKLFF. Written as DNA, the CDR3 is TGTGCCAGCAGTTCCTCGCTCCGTAGGGGTGAAAAACTGTTTTTT. This rearrangement joins TRBV28 to TRBJ1-4; TRBD1 might be the D (5 bases). Germline loops: CDR1 MDHEN, CDR2 SYDVKM. V dropped 4 bases and J dropped 7 bases, with 16 bases sitting between them. This CDR3 spans 15 amino acids.

V and J are TRBV28 and TRBJ2-7; D gene unclear. Trimming left V 6 bases short and J 0 bases short, with 12 bases between. Germline V gene data show CDR1 as MDHEN and CDR2 as SYDVKM. The length of the CDR3 is 14 residues. DNA of the CDR3: TGTGCCAGCAGGGGTACCTCTAGCTCCTACGAGCAGTACTTC. Translated, it gives CASRGTSSSYEQYF. Complete variable domain (other parts from reference TRBV28 and TRBJ2-7): DVKVTQSSRYLVKRTGEKVFLECVQDMDHENMFWYRQDPGLGLRLIYFSYDVKMKEKGDIPEGYSVSREKKERFSLILESASTNQTSMYLCASRGTSSSYEQYFGPGTRLTVT.

The chain joins TRBV7-2 to TRBJ1-6, with TRBD1 identical over 8 bases. V was clipped by 4 bases and J by 9 bases; unmatched bases: 11. The germline V gene encodes CDR1 SGHTA and CDR2 FQGNSA. The CDR3 covers 16 residues. CDR3 nucleotides: TGTGCCAGCAGCTCCCCCTCCGGGACAGGAGGTTCACCCCTCCACTTT. This sequence encodes CASSSPSGTGGSPLHF.

The rearrangement uses TRBV6-5 and TRBJ2-7, with 8 bases fitting TRBD1. The length of the CDR3 is 15 residues. The V and J ends lost 6 bases and 0 bases, in that order; junction bases with no gene match: 7. The V gene's germline CDR1 is MNHEY and CDR2 SVGAGI. In DNA form, the CDR3 reads TGTGCCAGCAGAAAGCAGGGACAGGCCTCCTACGAGCAGTACTTC. This encodes CASRKQGQASYEQYF.

J is TRBJ2-5 and V is TRBV15; D not resolved. The J call may be wrong; the DNA end is better matched by TRBJ2-7. This CDR3 has 11 amino acids. CDR1 LNHNV and CDR2 YYDKDF come from the germline V gene (reference sequence). The CDR3 region has the DNA TGTGCCACCAGCAGCTCCTACGAGCAGTACTTC. Protein product: CATSSSYEQYF.

The chain is built from TRBV7-9 and TRBJ1-1; 10 nucleotides match TRBD1. After removal of 5 bases from V and 7 bases from J, the junction contained 7 bases not matched to a gene. The germline CDR1 and CDR2 sequences are SEHNR and FQNEAQ (reference sequence). CDR3 length: 14 residues. The CDR3 spells CASSRDRGRGEAFF. CDR3 in DNA: TGTGCCAGCAGCCGGGACAGGGGCCGGGGTGAAGCTTTCTTT.

V gene TRBV19 combines with J gene TRBJ2-2; TRBD2 aligns across 8 bases. The ends lost 5 bases at V and 6 bases at J; junction bases unmatched: 5. The CDR3 totals 14 residues. CDR1 is LNHDA and CDR2 is SQIVND in the germline V gene (reference sequence). This CDR3 is CASSARGLAGELFF. Here the CDR3 DNA reads TGTGCCAGTAGTGCCCGGGGACTAGCCGGGGAGCTGTTTTTT. The full variable domain, in which reference TRBV19 and TRBJ2-2 provide the parts outside the CDR3, is DGGITQSPKYLFRKEGQNVTLSCEQNLNHDAMYWYRQDPGQGLRLIYYSQIVNDFQKGDIAEGYSVSREKKESFPLTVTSAQKNPTAFYLCASSARGLAGELFFGEGSRLTVL.